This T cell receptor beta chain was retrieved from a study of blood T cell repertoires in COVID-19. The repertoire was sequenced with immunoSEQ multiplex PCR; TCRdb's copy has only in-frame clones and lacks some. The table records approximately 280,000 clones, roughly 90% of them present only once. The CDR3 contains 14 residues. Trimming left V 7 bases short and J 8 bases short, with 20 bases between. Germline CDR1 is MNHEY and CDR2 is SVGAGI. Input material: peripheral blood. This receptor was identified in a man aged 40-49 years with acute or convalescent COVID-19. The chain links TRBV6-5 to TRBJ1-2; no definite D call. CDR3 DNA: TGTGCCAGCATCCCGACACCCGCGGGTGAGGGCTACACCTTC. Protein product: CASIPTPAGEGYTF.